The rows below give T cell receptor beta chains drawn from one sample of a study of T cell changes during pregnancy in multiple sclerosis. Data came from immunoSEQ multiplex PCR; TCRdb stores just in-frame clones and leaves some out. The data show about 45,000 clones, about 95% seen once. Material: peripheral blood, obtained in the second trimester of pregnancy. The receptor source for this set is a female donor with multiple sclerosis, enrolled in a pregnancy study. The CDR3 runs from the conserved cysteine through the conserved F or W. The D gene is left open where the match is weak. Rows give clone size only sometimes, using once, few, many, or a class for an expanded clone.

-	once	TRBJ2-3	TRBV6-6	TGTGCCAGCAGGGCCGACATTGGGCGAGATACGCAGTATTTT	CASRADIGRDTQYF
TRBD1	-	TRBJ1-1	TRBV5-8	TGTGCCAGCAGCTTGGAGCCCCGACAGGGGGGCACTGAAGCTTTCTTT	CASSLEPRQGGTEAFF
TRBD1	-	TRBJ1-4	TRBV5-1	TGCGCCAGCAGCAGGACAGGGGGCTTAGAGGAAAAACTGTTTTTT	CASSRTGGLEEKLFF
-	-	TRBJ1-2	TRBV20-1	TGCAGTGCTAACAGGGCCTATGGCTACACCTTC	CSANRAYGYTF
-	once	TRBJ1-5	TRBV5-1	TGCGCCAGCAGCTTGGGGGAGTTGGGGTTCCGGCAGCCCCAGCATTTT	CASSLGELGFRQPQHF
TRBD1	-	TRBJ1-2	TRBV11-2	TGTGCCAGCAGCCTCCTGGGACAGGGAGATGGCTACACCTTC	CASSLLGQGDGYTF
-	-	TRBJ1-1	TRBV5-1	TGCGCCAGCAGCTCGAGAGGGAACACTGAAGCTTTCTTT	CASSSRGNTEAFF
TRBD1	-	TRBJ1-6	TRBV11-2	TGTGCCAGCAGCCCTAGGATGGGACAGGGAGATTCACCCCTCCACTTT	CASSPRMGQGDSPLHF
TRBD1	-	TRBJ2-7	TRBV18	TGTGCCAGCTCACCGATACAGGGGAACTACGAGCAGTACTTC	CASSPIQGNYEQYF
-	-	TRBJ2-5	TRBV27	TGTGCCAGCAGTTTTTTCGGAGAGACCCAGTACTTC	CASSFFGETQYF
-	-	TRBJ1-1	TRBV18	TGTGCCAGCTCACCATATAGCGGTAACACTGAAGCTTTCTTT	CASSPYSGNTEAFF